The present T cell receptor beta chain was sequenced within a study of T cells in Graves' hyperthyroidism and ophthalmopathy. Whole-study findings and limits: A model of 13 V-J pairs discriminated ophthalmopathy from stable hyperthyroidism. Also found in blood were most expanded thyroid clonotypes above 0.001. For ophthalmopathy, model prediction preceded onset by a median 6.5 months.

RNA transcripts were the template for amplifying TCR beta CDR3 regions. A set of HTBI primers served as the primers for a first-round RT-PCR of the TCR CDR3. TCRdb re-called the multiplex PCR reads through MiXCR, storing one row per CDR3 protein. Among over 650,000 distinct CDR3 sequences listed, less than 45% were seen once. This clonotype was found a few times. Its antigen is unknown. Criteria for exclusion of patients were uncontrolled infection, other autoimmune disease, pregnancy or lactation. The receptor was derived from an adult man with Graves' disease, either hyperthyroidism or ophthalmopathy (not recorded which). Sequencing was performed on peripheral blood or thyroid tissue (not recorded which).

The DNA of the CDR3 is TGTGCCAGCAGTCCGCGGGTCGGCCAGAGGACTGAAGCTTTCTTT. This codes for CASSPRVGQRTEAFF. The chain joins TRBV6-5 to TRBJ1-1; D is ambiguous. In germline, CDR1 is MNHEY, CDR2 SVGAGI. The CDR3 runs to 15 residues. V lost 5 bases and J 5 bases, leaving 18 bases between the germline ends.